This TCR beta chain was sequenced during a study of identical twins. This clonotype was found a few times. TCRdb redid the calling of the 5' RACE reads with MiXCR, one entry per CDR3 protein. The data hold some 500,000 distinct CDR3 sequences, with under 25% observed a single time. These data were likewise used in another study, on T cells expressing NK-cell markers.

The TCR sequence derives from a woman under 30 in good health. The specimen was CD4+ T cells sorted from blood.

CDR3 nucleotide sequence: TGCAGTGCTAGGCTCCTAGCGGGAGCCAACGAGCAGTACTTC. It codes for CSARLLAGANEQYF. The chain combines TRBV20-1 with TRBJ2-7, with TRBD2 matching 10 bases. V was pared by 3 bases and J by 5 bases, with 7 bases of the junction left unmatched. The CDR3 has 14 amino acids. Germline assignment: CDR1 DFQATT and CDR2 SNEGSKA (reference sequence).